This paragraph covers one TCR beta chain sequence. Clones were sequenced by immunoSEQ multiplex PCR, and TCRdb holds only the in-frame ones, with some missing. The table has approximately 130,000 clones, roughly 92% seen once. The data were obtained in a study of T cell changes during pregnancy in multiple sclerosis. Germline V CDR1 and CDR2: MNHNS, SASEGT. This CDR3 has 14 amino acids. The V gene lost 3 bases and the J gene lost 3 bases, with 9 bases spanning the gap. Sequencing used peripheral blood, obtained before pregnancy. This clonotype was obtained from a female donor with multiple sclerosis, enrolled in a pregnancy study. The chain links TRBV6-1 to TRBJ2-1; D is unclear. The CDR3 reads CASSDRSFYNEQFF. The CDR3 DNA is TGTGCCAGCAGTGACAGGTCCTTCTACAATGAGCAGTTCTTC.